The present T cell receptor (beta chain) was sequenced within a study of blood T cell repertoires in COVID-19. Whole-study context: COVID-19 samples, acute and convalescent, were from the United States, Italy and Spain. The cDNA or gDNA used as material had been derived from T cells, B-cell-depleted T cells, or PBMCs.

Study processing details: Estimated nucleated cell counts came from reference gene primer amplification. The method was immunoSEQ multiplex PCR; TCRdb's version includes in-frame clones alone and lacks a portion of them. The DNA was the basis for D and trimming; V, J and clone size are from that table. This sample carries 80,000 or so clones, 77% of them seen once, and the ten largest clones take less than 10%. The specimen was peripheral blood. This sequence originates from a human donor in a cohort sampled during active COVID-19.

CDR3 region: CAWSLTGTVNEKLFF. The CDR3 DNA sequence: TGTGCCTGGAGCCTTACCGGGACAGTTAATGAAAAACTGTTTTTT. J is TRBJ1-4 and V is TRBV30; 7 bases are a match to TRBD1. The CDR3 covers 15 residues. Germline V gene lookup returns CDR1 GTSNPN and CDR2 SVGIG (reference sequence). J was trimmed by 4 bases and V by 3 bases; bases with no gene match: 8.